The 4 T cell receptor beta chains reported below all come from one sample, sequenced in a study of persistence of HIV-infected CD4 T cells. Anti-CD3/anti-CD28 beads served as a nonspecific positive control stimulus. Sorting of responding CD4+ T cells relied on upregulated CD40 ligand together with CD69. For these TCRs, the target antigens are not known. The libraries were made with immunoSEQ version 4 in survey mode. Profiling relied on immunoSEQ multiplex PCR, and the TCRdb table lists in-frame clones only, not all of them. This table has roughly 41,000 clones, 87% appearing once. Source: CD4+ T cells sorted from PBMCs after roughly 18-hour stimulation, taken from a patient who received antiretroviral therapy. These receptors all come from an adult man with HIV who was CMV-seropositive.

V is TRBV18 and J is TRBJ1-4, with TRBD1 as a possible D gene (6 bases). The V end was cut by 4 bases, the J end by 8 bases, with 14 bases between. In germline, CDR1 is KGHSH, CDR2 LQKENI. The CDR3 runs to 14 residues. Here the CDR3 reads CASSQTGPREKLFF. The CDR3 DNA reads TGTGCCAGCTCACAGACAGGTCCGCGGGAAAAACTGTTTTTT.

The chain recombines TRBV4-2 with TRBJ1-2, with unresolved D. V was pared by 2 bases and J by 4 bases, with 14 bases between. This CDR3 comprises 15 residues. The germline V gene has CDR1 LGHNA and CDR2 YNFKEQ. CDR3 protein: CASSQSPLAGYGYTF. CDR3 DNA sequence: TGTGCCAGCAGCCAAAGTCCGTTGGCGGGCTATGGCTACACCTTC.

J is TRBJ2-2 and V is TRBV5-6; 7 positions match TRBD1. The CDR3 loop spans 15 amino acids. CDR1 is SGHDT, CDR2 YYEEEE, per germline. V was pared by 0 bases and J by 3 bases, with 2 bases of the junction left unmatched. The CDR3 reads CASSLDTGDTGELFF. The CDR3 DNA is TGTGCCAGCAGCTTGGACACAGGGGACACCGGGGAGCTGTTTTTT.

This rearrangement joins TRBV27 to TRBJ1-3; D might be TRBD1 (5 bases). Trimming removed 6 bases at V and 2 bases at J, with 11 bases between. This CDR3 has 14 amino acids. Germline V gives CDR1 MNHEY, CDR2 SMNVEV (reference sequence). CDR3 sequence reads: CASRSRTTGNTIYF. The CDR3 nucleotides are TGTGCCAGCAGATCTAGGACAACTGGAAACACCATATATTTT.